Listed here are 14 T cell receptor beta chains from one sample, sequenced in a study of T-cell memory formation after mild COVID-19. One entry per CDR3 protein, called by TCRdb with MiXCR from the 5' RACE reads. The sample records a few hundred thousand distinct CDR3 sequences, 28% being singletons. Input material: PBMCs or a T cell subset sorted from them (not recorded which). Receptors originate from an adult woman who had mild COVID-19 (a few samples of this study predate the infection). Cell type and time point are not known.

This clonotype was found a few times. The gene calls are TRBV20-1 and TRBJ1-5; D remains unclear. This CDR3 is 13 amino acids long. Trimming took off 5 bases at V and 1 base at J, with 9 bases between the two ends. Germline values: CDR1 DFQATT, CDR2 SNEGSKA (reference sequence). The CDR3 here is CSALMGSNQPQHF. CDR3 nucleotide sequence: TGCAGTGCTCTAATGGGGAGCAATCAGCCCCAGCATTTT.

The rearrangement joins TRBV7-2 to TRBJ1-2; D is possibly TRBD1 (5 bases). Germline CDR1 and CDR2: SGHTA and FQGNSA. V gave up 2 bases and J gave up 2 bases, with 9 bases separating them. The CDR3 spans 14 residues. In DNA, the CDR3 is TGTGCCAGCAGCTTACAGGGCGTAAACTATGGCTACACCTTC. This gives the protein CASSLQGVNYGYTF.

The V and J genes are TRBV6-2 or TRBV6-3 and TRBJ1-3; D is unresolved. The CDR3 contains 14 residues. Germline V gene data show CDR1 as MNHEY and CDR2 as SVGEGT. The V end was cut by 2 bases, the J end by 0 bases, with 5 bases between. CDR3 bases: TGTGCCAGCAGTTACCCCGACTCTGGAAACACCATATATTTT. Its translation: CASSYPDSGNTIYF.

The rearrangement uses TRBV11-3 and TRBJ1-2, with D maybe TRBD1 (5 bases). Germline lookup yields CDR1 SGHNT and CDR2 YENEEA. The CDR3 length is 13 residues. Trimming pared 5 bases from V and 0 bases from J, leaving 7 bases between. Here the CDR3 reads CASSPGPNYGYTF. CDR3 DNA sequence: TGTGCCAGCAGCCCGGGACCTAACTATGGCTACACCTTC.

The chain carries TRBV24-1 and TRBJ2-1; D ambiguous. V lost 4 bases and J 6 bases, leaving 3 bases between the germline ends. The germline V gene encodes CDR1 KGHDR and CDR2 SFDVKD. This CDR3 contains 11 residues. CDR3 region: CATSERNEQFF. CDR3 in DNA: TGTGCCACCAGTGAGCGCAATGAGCAGTTCTTC.

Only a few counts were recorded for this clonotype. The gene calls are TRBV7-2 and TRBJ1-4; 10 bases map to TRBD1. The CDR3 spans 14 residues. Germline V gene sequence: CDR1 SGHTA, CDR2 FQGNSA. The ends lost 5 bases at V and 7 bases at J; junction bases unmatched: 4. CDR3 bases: TGTGCCAGCAGCCGACAGGGGGCGAGTGAAAAACTGTTTTTT. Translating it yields CASSRQGASEKLFF.

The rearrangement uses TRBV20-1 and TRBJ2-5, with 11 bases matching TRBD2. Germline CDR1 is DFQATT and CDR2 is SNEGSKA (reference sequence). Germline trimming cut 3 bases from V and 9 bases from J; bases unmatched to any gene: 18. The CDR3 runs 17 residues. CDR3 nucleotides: TGCAGTGCTAGTCGGATAGCGGGGGGGCCGGGAAGAAGGGCCCAGTACTTC. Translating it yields CSASRIAGGPGRRAQYF.

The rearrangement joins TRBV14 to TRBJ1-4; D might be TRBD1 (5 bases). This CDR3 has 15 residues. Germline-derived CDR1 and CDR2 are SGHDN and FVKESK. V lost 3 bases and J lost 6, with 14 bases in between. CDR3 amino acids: CASSQQHGTYEKLFF. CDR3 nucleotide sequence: TGTGCCAGCAGCCAGCAACACGGGACGTATGAAAAACTGTTTTTT.

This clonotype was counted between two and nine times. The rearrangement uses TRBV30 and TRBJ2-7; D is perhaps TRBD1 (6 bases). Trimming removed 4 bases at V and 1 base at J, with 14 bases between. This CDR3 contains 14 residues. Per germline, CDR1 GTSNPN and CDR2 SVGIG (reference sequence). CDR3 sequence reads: CAWNQGTVSYEQYF. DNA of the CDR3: TGTGCCTGGAATCAGGGGACGGTATCCTACGAGCAGTACTTC. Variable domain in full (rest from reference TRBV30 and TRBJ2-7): SQTIHQWPATLVQPVGSPLSLECTVEGTSNPNLYWYRQAAGRGLQLLFYSVGIGQISSEVPQNLSASRPQDRQFILSSKKLLLSDSGFYLCAWNQGTVSYEQYFGPGTRLTVT.

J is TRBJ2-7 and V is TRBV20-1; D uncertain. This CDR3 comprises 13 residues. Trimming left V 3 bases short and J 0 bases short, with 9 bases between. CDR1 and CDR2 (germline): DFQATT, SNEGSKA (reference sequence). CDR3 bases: TGCAGTGCTAGTATGTCTGCCTCCTACGAGCAGTACTTC. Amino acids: CSASMSASYEQYF.

CDR3 DNA sequence: TGTGCCAGCAGTCCGGACAGGTCCTCCTATAATTCACCCCTCCACTTT. Its protein product is CASSPDRSSYNSPLHF. This chain uses TRBV7-9 with TRBJ1-6; TRBD1 aligns across 7 bases. The length of the CDR3 is 16 residues. With V trimmed by 6 bases and J by 0 bases, 5 bases remained unmatched. In germline, CDR1 is SEHNR, CDR2 FQNEAQ (reference sequence).

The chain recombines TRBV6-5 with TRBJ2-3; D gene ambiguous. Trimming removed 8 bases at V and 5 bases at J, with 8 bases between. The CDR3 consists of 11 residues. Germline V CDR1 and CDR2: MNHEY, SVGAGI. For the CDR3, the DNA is TGTGCCAGCGGGTGGGGAGATACGCAGTATTTT. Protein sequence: CASGWGDTQYF.

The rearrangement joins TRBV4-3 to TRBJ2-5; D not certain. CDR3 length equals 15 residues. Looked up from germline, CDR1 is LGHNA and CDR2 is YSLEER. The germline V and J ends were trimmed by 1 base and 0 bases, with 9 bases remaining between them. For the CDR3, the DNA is TGCGCCAGCAGCCAAGGTTTCGGCTACCAAGAGACCCAGTACTTC. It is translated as CASSQGFGYQETQYF.

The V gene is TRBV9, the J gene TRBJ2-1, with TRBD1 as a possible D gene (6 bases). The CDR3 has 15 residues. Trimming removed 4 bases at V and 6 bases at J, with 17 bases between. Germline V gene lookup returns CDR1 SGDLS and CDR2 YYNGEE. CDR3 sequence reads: CASSIGIQGSNEQFF. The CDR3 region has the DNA TGTGCCAGCAGCATAGGAATCCAGGGGTCCAATGAGCAGTTCTTC.